This TCR beta chain is from a study of Ad26.COV2.S vaccination and SARS-CoV-2 variants. Study background: Among those in the COV1001 Ad26.COV2.S trial arm was the donor. By the intramuscular route, Ad26.COV2.S was given once, or twice 56 days apart. The study's findings and limits: People who got the vaccine had more spike-specific TCR breadth than people who got placebo. Assessments of TCR breadth and depth may have underestimated the total T cell responses.

Libraries were prepared by immunoSEQ multiplex PCR; TCRdb keeps only in-frame clonotypes and omits some of them. The sample holds about 380,000 clones, 83% seen once. Regarding treatment: around 19 received Ad26.COV2.S at low or high dose, single or two shots; 5 received placebo; per-sample allocation not given. Sample collection was performed on day 63 after the first vaccine or placebo injection. Remarks on this clone: Its specificity is unknown.

Trimming cost V 1 base and J 2 bases, with 11 bases left between them. CDR1 LNHNV and CDR2 YYDKDF come from the germline V gene (reference sequence). This CDR3 is built from 15 residues. Specimen: peripheral blood, collected in a trial of Ad26.COV2.S vaccine versus placebo. The chain links TRBV15 to TRBJ1-2, with D uncertain. The TCR was taken from a person aged 18-65 years who received the Ad26.COV2.S COVID-19 vaccine or a placebo. CDR3 sequence reads: CATSRALRANYGYTF. The CDR3 region has the DNA TGTGCCACCAGCAGAGCCTTAAGGGCCAACTATGGCTACACCTTC. The complete variable domain, with remaining parts taken from reference TRBV15 and TRBJ1-2, reads DAMVIQNPRYQVTQFGKPVTLSCSQTLNHNVMYWYQQKSSQAPKLLFHYYDKDFNNEADTPDNFQSRRPNTSFCFLDIRSPGLGDTAMYLCATSRALRANYGYTFGSGTRLTVV.